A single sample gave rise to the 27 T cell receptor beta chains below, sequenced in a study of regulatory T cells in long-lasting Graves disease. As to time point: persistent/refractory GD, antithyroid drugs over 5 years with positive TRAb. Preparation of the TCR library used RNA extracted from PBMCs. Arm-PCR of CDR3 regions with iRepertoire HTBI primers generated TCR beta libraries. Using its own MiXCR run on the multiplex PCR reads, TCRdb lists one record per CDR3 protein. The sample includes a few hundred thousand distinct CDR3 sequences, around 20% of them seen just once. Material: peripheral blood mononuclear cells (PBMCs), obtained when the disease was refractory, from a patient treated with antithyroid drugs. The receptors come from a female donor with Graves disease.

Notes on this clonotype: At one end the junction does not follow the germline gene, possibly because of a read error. The CDR3: CASSTSGGSGEFF. Here the CDR3 DNA reads TGTGCCAGCAGTACTAGCGGGGGGTCCGGGGAGTTCTTC. This chain uses TRBV6-1 with TRBJ2-4, with 12 bases identical to TRBD2. Germline assignment: CDR1 MNHNS and CDR2 SASEGT. CDR3 size: 13 residues.

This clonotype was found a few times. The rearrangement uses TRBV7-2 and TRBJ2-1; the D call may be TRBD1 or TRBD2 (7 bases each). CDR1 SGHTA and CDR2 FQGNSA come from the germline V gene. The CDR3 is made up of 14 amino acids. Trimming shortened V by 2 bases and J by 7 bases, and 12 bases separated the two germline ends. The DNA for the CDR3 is TGTGCCAGCAGCTTAAGTCAGGGGGGGAATGAGCAGTTCTTC. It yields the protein CASSLSQGGNEQFF.

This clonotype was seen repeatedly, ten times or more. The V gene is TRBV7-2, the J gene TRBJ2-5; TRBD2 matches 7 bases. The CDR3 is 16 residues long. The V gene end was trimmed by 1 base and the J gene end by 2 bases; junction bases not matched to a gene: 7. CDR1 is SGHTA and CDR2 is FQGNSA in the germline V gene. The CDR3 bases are TGTGCCAGCAGCTTAGTTGGCTGGGAGGGTCAAGAGACCCAGTACTTC. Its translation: CASSLVGWEGQETQYF.

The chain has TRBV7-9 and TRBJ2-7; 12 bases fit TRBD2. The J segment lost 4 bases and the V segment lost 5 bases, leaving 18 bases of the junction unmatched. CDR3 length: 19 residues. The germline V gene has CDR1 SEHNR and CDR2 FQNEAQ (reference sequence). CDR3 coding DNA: TGTGCCAGCAGCCCATGGGGGGGGACAGCCGGGACTAGCGGGTACGAGCAGTACTTC. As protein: CASSPWGGTAGTSGYEQYF.

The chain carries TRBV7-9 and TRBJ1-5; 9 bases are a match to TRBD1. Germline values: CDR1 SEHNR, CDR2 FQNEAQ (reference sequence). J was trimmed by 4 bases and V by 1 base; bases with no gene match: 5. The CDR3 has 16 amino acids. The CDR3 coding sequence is TGTGCCAGCAGCTTAGGGGGGACAGGGCTAAATCAGCCCCAGCATTTT. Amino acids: CASSLGGTGLNQPQHF. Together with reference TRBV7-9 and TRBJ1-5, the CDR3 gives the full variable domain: DTGVSQNPRHKITKRGQNVTFRCDPISEHNRLYWYRQTLGQGPEFLTYFQNEAQLEKSRLLSDRFSAERPKGSFSTLEIQRTEQGDSAMYLCASSLGGTGLNQPQHFGDGTRLSIL.

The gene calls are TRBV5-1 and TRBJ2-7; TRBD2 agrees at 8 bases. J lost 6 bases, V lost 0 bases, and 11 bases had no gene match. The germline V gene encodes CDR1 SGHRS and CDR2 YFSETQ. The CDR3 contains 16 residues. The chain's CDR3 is CASSLAATSVQLEQYF. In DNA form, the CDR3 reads TGCGCCAGCAGCTTGGCCGCGACTAGCGTTCAGCTCGAGCAGTACTTC. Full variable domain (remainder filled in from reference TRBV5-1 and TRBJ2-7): KAGVTQTPRYLIKTRGQQVTLSCSPISGHRSVSWYQQTPGQGLQFLFEYFSETQRNKGNFPGRFSGRQFSNSRSEMNVSTLELGDSALYLCASSLAATSVQLEQYFGPGTRLTVT.

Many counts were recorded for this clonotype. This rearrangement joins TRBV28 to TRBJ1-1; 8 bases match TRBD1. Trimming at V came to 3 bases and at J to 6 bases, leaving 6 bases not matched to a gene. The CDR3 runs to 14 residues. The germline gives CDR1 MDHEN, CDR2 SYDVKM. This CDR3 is CASSFIQGGAEAFF. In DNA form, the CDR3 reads TGTGCCAGCAGTTTCATACAGGGGGGGGCTGAAGCTTTCTTT.

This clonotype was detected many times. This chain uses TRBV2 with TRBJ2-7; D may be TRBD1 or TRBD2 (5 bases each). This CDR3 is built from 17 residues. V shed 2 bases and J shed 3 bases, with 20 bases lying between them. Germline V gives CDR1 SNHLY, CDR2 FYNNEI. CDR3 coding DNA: TGTGCCAGCAGTGAATTCGATTTGGGGACCGACGACTACGAGCAGTACTTC. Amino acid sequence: CASSEFDLGTDDYEQYF.

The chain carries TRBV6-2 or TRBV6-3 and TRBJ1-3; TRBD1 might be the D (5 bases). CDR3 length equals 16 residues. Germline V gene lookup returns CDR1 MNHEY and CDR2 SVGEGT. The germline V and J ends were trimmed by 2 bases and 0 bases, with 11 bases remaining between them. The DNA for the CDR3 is TGTGCCAGCAGTTACCCGGGACCATTCTCTGGAAACACCATATATTTT. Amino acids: CASSYPGPFSGNTIYF.

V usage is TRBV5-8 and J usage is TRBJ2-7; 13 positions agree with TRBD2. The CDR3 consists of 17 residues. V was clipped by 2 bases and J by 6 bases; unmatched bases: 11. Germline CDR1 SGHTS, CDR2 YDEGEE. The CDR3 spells CASSFLGLAGVLPEQYF. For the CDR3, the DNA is TGTGCCAGCAGCTTCCTAGGACTAGCGGGAGTACTTCCCGAGCAGTACTTC.

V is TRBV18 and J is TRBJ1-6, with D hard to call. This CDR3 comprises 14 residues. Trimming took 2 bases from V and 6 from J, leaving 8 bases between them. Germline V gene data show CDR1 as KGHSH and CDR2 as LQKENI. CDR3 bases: TGTGCCAGCTCACCAGACGGGCCTAATTCACCCCTCCACTTT. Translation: CASSPDGPNSPLHF.

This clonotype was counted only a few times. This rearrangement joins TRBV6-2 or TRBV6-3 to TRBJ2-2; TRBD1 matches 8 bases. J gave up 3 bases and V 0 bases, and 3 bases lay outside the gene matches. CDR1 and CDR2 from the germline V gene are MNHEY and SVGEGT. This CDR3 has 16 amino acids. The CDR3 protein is CASSYSGTGYTGELFF. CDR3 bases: TGTGCCAGCAGTTACTCTGGGACAGGCTACACCGGGGAGCTGTTTTTT.

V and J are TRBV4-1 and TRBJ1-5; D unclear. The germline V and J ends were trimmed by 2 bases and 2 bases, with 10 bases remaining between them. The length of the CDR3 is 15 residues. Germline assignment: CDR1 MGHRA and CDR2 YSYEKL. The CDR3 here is CASSQPTAGNQPQHF. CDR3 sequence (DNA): TGCGCCAGCAGCCAACCGACGGCAGGCAATCAGCCCCAGCATTTT.

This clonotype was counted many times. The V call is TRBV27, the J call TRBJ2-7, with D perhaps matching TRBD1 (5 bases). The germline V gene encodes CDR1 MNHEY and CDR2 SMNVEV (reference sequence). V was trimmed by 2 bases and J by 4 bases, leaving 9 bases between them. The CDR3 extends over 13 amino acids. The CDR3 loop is CASSLGARYEQYF. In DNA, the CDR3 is TGTGCCAGCAGTTTAGGGGCCAGATACGAGCAGTACTTC.

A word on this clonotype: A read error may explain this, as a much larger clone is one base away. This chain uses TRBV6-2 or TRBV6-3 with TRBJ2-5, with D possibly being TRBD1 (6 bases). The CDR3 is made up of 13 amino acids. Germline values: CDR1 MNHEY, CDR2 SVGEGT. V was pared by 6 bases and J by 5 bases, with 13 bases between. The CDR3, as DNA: TGTGCCAGCAGCTCAGGGGATCGGGAGACCCAGTACTTC. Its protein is CASSSGDRETQYF.

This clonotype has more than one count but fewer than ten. CDR3 nucleotides: TGTGCCAGCAGTTTTTTAGCAGATGGCTACACCTTC. Protein sequence: CASSFLADGYTF. V gene TRBV12-3 or TRBV12-4 combines with J gene TRBJ1-2; D unresolved. Trimming removed 3 bases at V and 6 bases at J, with 8 bases between. The CDR3 extends over 12 amino acids.

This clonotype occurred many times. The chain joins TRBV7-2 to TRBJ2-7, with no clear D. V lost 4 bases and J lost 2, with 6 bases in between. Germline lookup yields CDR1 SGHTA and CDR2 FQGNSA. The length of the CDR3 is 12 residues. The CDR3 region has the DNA TGTGCCAGCAGCTACATCGCCTACGAGCAGTACTTC. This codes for CASSYIAYEQYF.

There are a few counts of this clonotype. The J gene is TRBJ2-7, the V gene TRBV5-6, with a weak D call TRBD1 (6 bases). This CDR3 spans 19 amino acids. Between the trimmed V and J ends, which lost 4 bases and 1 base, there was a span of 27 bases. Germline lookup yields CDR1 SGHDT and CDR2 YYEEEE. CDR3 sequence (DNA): TGTGCCAGCAGCGGGTTAGGACAGTCCCGAACCTCCCCATCCTACGAGCAGTACTTC. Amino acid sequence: CASSGLGQSRTSPSYEQYF.

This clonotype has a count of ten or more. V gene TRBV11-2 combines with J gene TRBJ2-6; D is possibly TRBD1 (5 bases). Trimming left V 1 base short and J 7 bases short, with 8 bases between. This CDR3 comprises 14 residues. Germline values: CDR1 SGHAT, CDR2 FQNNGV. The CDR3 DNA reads TGTGCCAGCAGCTTAGCGCAGGGTGCCAACGTCCTGACTTTC. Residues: CASSLAQGANVLTF. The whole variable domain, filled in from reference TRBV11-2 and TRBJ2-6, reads EAGVAQSPRYKIIEKRQSVAFWCNPISGHATLYWYQQILGQGPKLLIQFQNNGVVDDSQLPKDRFSAERLKGVDSTLKIQPAKLEDSAVYLCASSLAQGANVLTFGAGSRLTVL.

CDR3 sequence: CASRHGANSPLHF. The CDR3 DNA reads TGTGCCAGCAGGCACGGAGCGAATTCACCCCTCCACTTT. This chain joins TRBV6-5 and TRBJ1-6, with D hard to call. Trimming took off 6 bases at V and 7 bases at J, with 10 bases between the two ends. The CDR3 loop spans 13 amino acids. CDR1 is MNHEY and CDR2 is SVGAGI in the germline V gene.

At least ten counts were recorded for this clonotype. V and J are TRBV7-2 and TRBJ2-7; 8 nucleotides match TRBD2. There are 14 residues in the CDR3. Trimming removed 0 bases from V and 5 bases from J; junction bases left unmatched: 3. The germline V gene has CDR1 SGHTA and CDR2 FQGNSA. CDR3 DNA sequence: TGTGCCAGCAGCTTAGCAGCGGGAGCGAACGAGCAGTACTTC. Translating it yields CASSLAAGANEQYF.

CDR3 in DNA: TGTGCCACCAGCAGAGATCCTGGAGGTGAAAAACTGTTTTTT. Translating it yields CATSRDPGGEKLFF. This chain links TRBV15 with TRBJ1-4; the D is unclear. The CDR3 is made up of 14 amino acids. CDR1 LNHNV and CDR2 YYDKDF come from the germline V gene (reference sequence). The ends were cut back, 0 bases at V and 7 bases at J, with 9 bases in the middle.

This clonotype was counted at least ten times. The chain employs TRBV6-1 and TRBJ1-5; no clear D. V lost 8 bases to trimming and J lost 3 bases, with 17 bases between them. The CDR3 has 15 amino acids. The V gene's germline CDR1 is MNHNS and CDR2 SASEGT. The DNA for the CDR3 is TGTGCCAGCCAATTCACAGCAATATTCAATCAGCCCCAGCATTTT. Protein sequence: CASQFTAIFNQPQHF.

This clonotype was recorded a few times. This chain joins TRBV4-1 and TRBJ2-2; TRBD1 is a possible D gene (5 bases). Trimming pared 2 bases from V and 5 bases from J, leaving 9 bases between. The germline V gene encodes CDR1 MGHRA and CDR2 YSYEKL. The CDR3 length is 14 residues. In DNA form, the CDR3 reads TGCGCCAGCAGCCAATCCCAGGGAACCGGGGAGCTGTTTTTT. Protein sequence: CASSQSQGTGELFF.

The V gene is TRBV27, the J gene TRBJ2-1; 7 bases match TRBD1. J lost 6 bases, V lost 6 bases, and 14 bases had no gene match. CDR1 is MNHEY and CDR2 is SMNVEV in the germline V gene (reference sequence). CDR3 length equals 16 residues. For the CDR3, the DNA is TGTGCCAGCAGAACCGGGACAGCCCTAAAATTCAATGAGCAGTTCTTC. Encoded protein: CASRTGTALKFNEQFF.

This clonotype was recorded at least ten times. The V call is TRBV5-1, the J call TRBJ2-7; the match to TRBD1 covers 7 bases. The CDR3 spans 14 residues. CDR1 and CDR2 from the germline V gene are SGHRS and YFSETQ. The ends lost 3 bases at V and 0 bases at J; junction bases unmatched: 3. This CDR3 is CASSYRDSSYEQYF. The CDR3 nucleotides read TGCGCCAGCAGCTACCGGGACAGCTCCTACGAGCAGTACTTC. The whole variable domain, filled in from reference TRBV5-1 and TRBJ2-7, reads KAGVTQTPRYLIKTRGQQVTLSCSPISGHRSVSWYQQTPGQGLQFLFEYFSETQRNKGNFPGRFSGRQFSNSRSEMNVSTLELGDSALYLCASSYRDSSYEQYFGPGTRLTVT.

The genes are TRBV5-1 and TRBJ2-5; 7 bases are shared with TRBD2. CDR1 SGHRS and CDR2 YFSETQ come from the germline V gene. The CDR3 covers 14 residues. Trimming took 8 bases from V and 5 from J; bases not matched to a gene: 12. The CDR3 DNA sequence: TGCGCCAGATCGAGCGGGGAGAACGGGGAGACCCAGTACTTC. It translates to CARSSGENGETQYF.